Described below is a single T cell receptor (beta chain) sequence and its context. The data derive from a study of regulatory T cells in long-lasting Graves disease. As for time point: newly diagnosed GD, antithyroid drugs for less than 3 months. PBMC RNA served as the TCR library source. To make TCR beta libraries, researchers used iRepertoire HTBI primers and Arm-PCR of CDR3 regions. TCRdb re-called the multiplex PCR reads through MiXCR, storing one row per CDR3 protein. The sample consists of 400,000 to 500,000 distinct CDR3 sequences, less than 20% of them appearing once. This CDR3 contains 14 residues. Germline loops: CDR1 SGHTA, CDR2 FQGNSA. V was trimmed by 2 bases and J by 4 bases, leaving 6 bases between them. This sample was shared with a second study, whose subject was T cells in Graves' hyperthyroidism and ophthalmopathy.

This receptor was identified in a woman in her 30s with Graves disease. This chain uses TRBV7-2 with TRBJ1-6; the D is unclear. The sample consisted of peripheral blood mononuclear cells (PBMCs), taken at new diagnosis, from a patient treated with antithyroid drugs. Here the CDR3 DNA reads TGTGCCAGCAGCTTATTTGGGTATAATTCACCCCTCCACTTT. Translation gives CASSLFGYNSPLHF.